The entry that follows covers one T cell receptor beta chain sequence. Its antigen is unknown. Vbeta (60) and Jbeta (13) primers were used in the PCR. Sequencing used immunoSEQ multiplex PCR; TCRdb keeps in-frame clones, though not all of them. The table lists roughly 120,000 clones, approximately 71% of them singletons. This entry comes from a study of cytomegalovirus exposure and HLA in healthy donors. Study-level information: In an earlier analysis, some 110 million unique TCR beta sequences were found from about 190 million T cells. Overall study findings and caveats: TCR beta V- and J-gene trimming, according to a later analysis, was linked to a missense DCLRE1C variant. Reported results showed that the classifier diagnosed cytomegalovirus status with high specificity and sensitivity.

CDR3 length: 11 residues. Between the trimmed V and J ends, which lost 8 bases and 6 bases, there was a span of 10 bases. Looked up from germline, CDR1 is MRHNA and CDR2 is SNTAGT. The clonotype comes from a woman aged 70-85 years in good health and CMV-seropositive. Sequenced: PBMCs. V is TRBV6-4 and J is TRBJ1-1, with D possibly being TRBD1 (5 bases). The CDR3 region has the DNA TGTGCCAGCCCGCGGGGCGCTGAAGCTTTCTTT. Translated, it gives CASPRGAEAFF.